This T cell receptor (beta chain) was retrieved from a study of siplizumab effects on memory and regulatory T cells. Study-wide points: With siplizumab, cumulative frequency of CD4+ memory-derived alloreactive sequences dropped significantly. Researchers could not give a naive or memory phenotype to roughly 80-97% of proliferating CD4+ or CD8+ clones. Confirmatory evidence of suppressive function in proliferating siplizumab-culture Tregs was not obtained.

Notes on this clone: The antigen remains undetermined. Other nucleotide sequences in the sample specify the same CDR3.

Germline V CDR1 and CDR2: SGHRS, YFSETQ. This CDR3 spans 17 amino acids. The J segment lost 0 bases and the V segment lost 4 bases, leaving 6 bases of the junction unmatched. Produced via immunoSEQ multiplex PCR; TCRdb's table is partial and in-frame only. The sample holds about 100,000 clones; approximately 91% are singletons and the top ten take just over 2.5%. The sequence came from a human donor in good health. Some clones in this sample may be carry-over from other donors' samples. This chain uses TRBV5-1 with TRBJ2-3, with 12 nucleotides matching TRBD2. The specimen sequenced was CD4+ T cells sorted from blood. CDR3 DNA: TGCGCCAGCAGCCCCCGGACTAGCGGGGCTAGCACAGATACGCAGTATTTT. It specifies CASSPRTSGASTDTQYF. The whole variable domain, filled in from reference TRBV5-1 and TRBJ2-3, reads KAGVTQTPRYLIKTRGQQVTLSCSPISGHRSVSWYQQTPGQGLQFLFEYFSETQRNKGNFPGRFSGRQFSNSRSEMNVSTLELGDSALYLCASSPRTSGASTDTQYFGPGTRLTVL.